The clone carrying this T cell receptor (beta chain) came up many times. Its target is not known. This sample is drawn from a study of CD8 T cells in ankylosing spondylitis. The TCR beta libraries were generated through quantitative 5'-RACE incorporating molecular barcodes. TCRdb reprocessed the 5' RACE reads with MiXCR, giving one entry per CDR3 protein. The data hold 350,000 to 450,000 distinct CDR3 sequences, with roughly 26% observed a single time. The CDR3 totals 13 residues. V was clipped by 4 bases and J by 1 base, with 8 bases between them. General observations from the study: The disease-linked clones had a CD8+ phenotype and low blood frequencies. Blood from ankylosing spondylitis patients appeared to carry a characteristic roughly eight-variant TCR beta motif.

V usage is TRBV12-3 or TRBV12-4 and J usage is TRBJ2-7; the D gene is possibly TRBD1 (5 bases). This TCR was sampled from a male donor with ankylosing spondylitis. Sequencing was carried out using blood, either unsorted or a sorted T cell fraction (not recorded which). The CDR3 region is CASSSDSSYEQYF. CDR3 nucleotide sequence: TGTGCCAGCAGTTCTGACAGTTCCTACGAGCAGTACTTC.